This T cell receptor beta chain originates from a study of blood T cell repertoires in COVID-19 (dated by TCRdb to about 2020). For the wider study: Samples from collaborators originated in the United States, Italy and Spain and spanned both the acute and convalescent phases of COVID-19. The prospective study material was composed of cDNA or gDNA derived from T cells, B-cell-depleted T cells, or PBMCs. The dataset comprised deeply sampled blood TCRbeta repertoires from subjects exposed to, actively infected with, or recovered from COVID-19. A freely available public database, intended as a resource for researchers studying the immune response to SARS-CoV-2, is where the repertoires were released. The samples were drawn from the first 160 participants of the ongoing ImmuneRACE study and from under 1,500 subjects provided by 6 global collaborators. A de-identified subject ID, COVID-19 status, age in years and sex were almost always included in the sample metadata. Where available, HLA class I and class II types were obtained from metadata supplied by the sample provider rather than from assay-based typing.

Enrolling through a virtual design, the prospective study's participants ranged in age from roughly 18 to 95 years and lived across 24 United States geographic areas. In the prospective study, cohorts were assigned on the basis of participant-reported clinical history obtained from a screening survey and a study questionnaire. For ImmuneRACE Cohort 3, a participant was defined as recovered based on two consecutive negative NP/OP PCR tests, clearance by a healthcare professional, or resolution of symptoms. Each participant in the prospective study had whole blood, serum and a nasopharyngeal or oropharyngeal swab collected by mobile phlebotomists. Prospective study participants could optionally give additional blood draws and questionnaires over an approximately 2-month period. Before DNA extraction, blood samples from the prospective study were shipped at room temperature or frozen. A note on this clone: Its antigen is currently not known. No quality values exist for individual bases; no much larger clone is one base distant.

TCRbeta CDR3 regions were amplified from genomic DNA using the immunoSEQ Assay, a bias-controlled multiplex PCR. The authors' pipeline ran thus. Within the assay, amplification of reference gene primers was used to estimate how many nucleated cells each sample contained. To quantify the absolute abundance of each unique TCRbeta CDR3 rearrangement, sequence reads were collapsed and filtered. For each sample, productive Simpson clonality was calculated as the square root of Simpson's diversity index across productive rearrangements. TCRdb provides this immuneACCESS table in a form limited to in-frame rearrangements. Some clones are lacking; in checked studies, under half of them reflect an unresolved V gene, and why the rest are absent is not known. The V and J calls and the clone size are those of that table, but D and trimming were determined from the DNA. The sample profile shows more than 150,000 clones; approximately 80% of them were found once. The top ten constitute approximately 11% of the sample.

Findings and caveats that apply to the study as a whole: The amount of clinical and demographic metadata varied by source and participant and was provided uncurated.

The CDR3 starts with the cysteine, ends with the phenylalanine, and has 15 residues. The kept DNA is CDR3 alone, 45 bases in frame from the first base. According to the germline V gene, CDR1 reads SGHRS and CDR2 reads YFSETQ. V is trimmed back by 6 bases and J by 3 bases, and the junction contains 8 bases that no gene match accounts for. The sample was PBMCs or T cells enriched from blood (not recorded which). The chain links TRBV5-1 with TRBJ2-1; 8 bases in between match TRBD2. The sequence was obtained from a man aged 50 to 59 who had recovered from COVID-19. The bases read TGCGCCAGCAAGCCGGGACTAGGGGACTACAATGAGCAGTTCTTC. It translates to CASKPGLGDYNEQFF.